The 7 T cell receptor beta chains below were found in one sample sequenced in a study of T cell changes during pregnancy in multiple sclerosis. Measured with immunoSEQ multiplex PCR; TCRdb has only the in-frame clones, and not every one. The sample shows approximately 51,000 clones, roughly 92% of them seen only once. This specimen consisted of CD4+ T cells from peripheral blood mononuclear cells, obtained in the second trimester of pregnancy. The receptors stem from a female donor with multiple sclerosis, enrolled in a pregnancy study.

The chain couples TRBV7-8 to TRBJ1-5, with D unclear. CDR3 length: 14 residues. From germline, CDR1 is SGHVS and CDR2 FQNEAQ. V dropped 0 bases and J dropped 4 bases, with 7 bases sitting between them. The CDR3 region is CASSLAGDNQPQHF. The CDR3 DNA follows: TGTGCCAGCAGCTTAGCGGGAGATAATCAGCCCCAGCATTTT.

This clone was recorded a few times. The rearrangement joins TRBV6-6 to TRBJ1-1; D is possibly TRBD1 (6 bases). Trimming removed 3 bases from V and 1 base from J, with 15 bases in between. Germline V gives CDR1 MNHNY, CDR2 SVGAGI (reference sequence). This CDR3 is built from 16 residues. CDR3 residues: CASSYRRQATNTEAFF. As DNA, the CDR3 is TGTGCCAGCAGTTATAGACGACAGGCCACGAACACTGAAGCTTTCTTT.

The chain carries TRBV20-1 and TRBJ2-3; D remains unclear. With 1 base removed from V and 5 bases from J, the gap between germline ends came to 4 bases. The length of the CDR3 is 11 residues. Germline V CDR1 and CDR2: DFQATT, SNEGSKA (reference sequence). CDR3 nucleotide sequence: TGCAGTGCTAGAGCGAGAGATACGCAGTATTTT. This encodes CSARARDTQYF.

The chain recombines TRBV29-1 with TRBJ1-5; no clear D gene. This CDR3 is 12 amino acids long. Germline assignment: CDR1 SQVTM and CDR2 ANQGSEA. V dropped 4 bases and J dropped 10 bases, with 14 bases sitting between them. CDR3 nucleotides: TGCAGCGTTGTGTGGGCAGATGGACCCCAGCATTTT. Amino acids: CSVVWADGPQHF.

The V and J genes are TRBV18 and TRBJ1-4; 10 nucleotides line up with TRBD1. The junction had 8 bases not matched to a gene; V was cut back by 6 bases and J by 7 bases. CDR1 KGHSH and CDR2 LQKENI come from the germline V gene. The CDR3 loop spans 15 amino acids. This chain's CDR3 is CASSLDRGRIEKLFF. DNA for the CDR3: TGTGCCAGCTCCCTAGACAGGGGGCGCATTGAAAAACTGTTTTTT. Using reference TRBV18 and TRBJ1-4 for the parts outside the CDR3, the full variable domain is NAGVMQNPRHLVRRRGQEARLRCSPMKGHSHVYWYRQLPEEGLKFMVYLQKENIIDESGMPKERFSAEFPKEGPSILRIQQVVRGDSAAYFCASSLDRGRIEKLFFGSGTQLSVL.

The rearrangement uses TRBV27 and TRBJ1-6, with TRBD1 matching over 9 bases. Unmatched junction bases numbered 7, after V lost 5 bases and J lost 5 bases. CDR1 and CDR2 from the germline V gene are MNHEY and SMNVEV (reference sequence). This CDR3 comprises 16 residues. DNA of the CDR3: TGTGCCAGCAGTCTCCTACAGGGGGCTAATAATTCACCCCTCCACTTT. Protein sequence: CASSLLQGANNSPLHF.

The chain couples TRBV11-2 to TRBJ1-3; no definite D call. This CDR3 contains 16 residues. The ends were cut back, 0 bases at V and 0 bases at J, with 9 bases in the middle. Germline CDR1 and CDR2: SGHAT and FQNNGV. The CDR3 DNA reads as TGTGCCAGCAGCTTAGATGGAGGGTTCTCTGGAAACACCATATATTTT. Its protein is CASSLDGGFSGNTIYF.